The 25 T cell receptor beta chains given below trace back to one sample, sequenced in a study of CD8+CD57+ T cells in acquired aplastic anemia. Genomic DNA templated the TCR beta VDJ and CDR3 profiling. TCRdb re-called the reads through MiXCR, storing one row per CDR3 protein. Of 200,000 to 250,000 distinct CDR3 sequences detected, about 37% appear once; the ten largest clones hold 1.1%. Sequencing was performed on sorted CD4+, CD8+, or CD8+CD57+ T cells (not recorded which) from PBMCs. The receptors were sampled from a human donor in good health, serving as a control.

This clonotype came up many times. The genes are TRBV9 and TRBJ1-2; D call uncertain. There are 16 residues in the CDR3. The V gene lost 3 bases and the J gene lost 3 bases, with 18 bases spanning the gap. Germline CDR1 is SGDLS and CDR2 is YYNGEE. The CDR3 spells CASSATSTRRDYGYTF. The CDR3 DNA reads TGTGCCAGCAGCGCTACCTCGACGAGAAGGGACTATGGCTACACCTTC.

In its sample, this clonotype was seen a few times. V gene TRBV5-1 combines with J gene TRBJ2-3; D unresolved. V lost 7 bases and J 4 bases, leaving 13 bases between the germline ends. The germline V gene encodes CDR1 SGHRS and CDR2 YFSETQ. The length of the CDR3 is 13 residues. The CDR3 reads CASRFQPPDTQYF. The CDR3 DNA reads TGCGCCAGCCGATTCCAGCCCCCAGATACGCAGTATTTT. Variable domain in full (rest from reference TRBV5-1 and TRBJ2-3): KAGVTQTPRYLIKTRGQQVTLSCSPISGHRSVSWYQQTPGQGLQFLFEYFSETQRNKGNFPGRFSGRQFSNSRSEMNVSTLELGDSALYLCASRFQPPDTQYFGPGTRLTVL.

This clonotype was seen a handful of times. The chain recombines TRBV5-1 with TRBJ2-1; tentatively, D is TRBD2 (8 bases). The germline gives CDR1 SGHRS, CDR2 YFSETQ. Between the trimmed V and J ends, which lost 4 bases and 5 bases, there was a span of 16 bases. This CDR3 is 15 amino acids long. The CDR3 here is CASSPAGGQNNEQFF. In DNA form, the CDR3 reads TGCGCCAGCAGCCCGGCGGGGGGACAGAACAATGAGCAGTTCTTC.

This clonotype was detected only once. The chain joins TRBV19 to TRBJ1-2; D gene unclear. The CDR3 is 10 amino acids. CDR1 is LNHDA and CDR2 is SQIVND in the germline V gene (reference sequence). V lost 3 bases and J lost 8, with 4 bases in between. CDR3 bases: TGTGCCAGTAGTATTCTGGGCTACACCTTC. It yields the protein CASSILGYTF.

The chain uses TRBV5-1 and TRBJ1-3, with TRBD1 as a possible D gene (5 bases). Germline V CDR1 and CDR2: SGHRS, YFSETQ. V gave up 4 bases and J gave up 1 base, with 9 bases separating them. The CDR3 has 14 residues. The CDR3 loop reads CASSDDSSGNTIYF. Here the CDR3 DNA reads TGCGCCAGCAGCGACGACAGTTCTGGAAACACCATATATTTT.

The V call is TRBV2, the J call TRBJ2-2, with unresolved D. Per the germline V gene, CDR1 is SNHLY and CDR2 is FYNNEI. CDR3 size: 14 residues. The V end lost 6 bases, the J end lost 7 bases, and 15 bases lay between the germline ends. In nucleotides, the CDR3 is TGTGCCAGCAGCGTTGATCTCGGGTACGGGGAGCTGTTTTTT. It encodes CASSVDLGYGELFF.

A remark on this clonotype: A much larger clonotype is one base distant, so this may be a read error. The V gene is TRBV5-4, the J gene TRBJ2-1, with D unclear. The CDR3 length is 13 residues. The germline CDR1 and CDR2 sequences are SGHNT and YYREEE (reference sequence). The CDR3 DNA sequence: TGTGCCAGCAGCTTCTATGGAAGCAATGAGCAGTCCTTC. Residues: CASSFYGSNEQSF.

This clonotype was detected only a few times. DNA of the CDR3: TGTGCCAGCAGTGGGGTCGGATTAGACACTGAAGCTTTCTTT. This codes for CASSGVGLDTEAFF. The chain employs TRBV2 and TRBJ1-1; no firm D call. V was shortened by 4 bases and J by 3 bases, with 12 bases between the two germline ends. The germline V gene encodes CDR1 SNHLY and CDR2 FYNNEI. CDR3 size: 14 residues.

The rearrangement links TRBV3-1 to TRBJ1-2, with a tentative D call TRBD1 (5 bases). Trimming removed 4 bases at V and 5 bases at J, with 20 bases between. The CDR3 is 16 amino acids. In germline, CDR1 is LGHDT, CDR2 YNNKEL (reference sequence). CDR3 sequence: CASSLGHIVGGYGYTF. The CDR3 DNA reads TGTGCCAGCAGCCTCGGGCACATAGTGGGGGGTTATGGCTACACCTTC.

The sample holds many counts of this clonotype. The rearrangement joins TRBV7-2 to TRBJ1-2; 7 bases map to TRBD1. The J segment lost 1 base and the V segment lost 0 bases, leaving 14 bases of the junction unmatched. CDR1 is SGHTA, CDR2 FQGNSA, per germline. This CDR3 has 19 residues. The CDR3 region has the DNA TGTGCCAGCAGCTTAGCGTTCATAAGACAGGGCGCCCTTAACTATGGCTACACCTTC. It yields the protein CASSLAFIRQGALNYGYTF.

A few counts support this clonotype. V and J are TRBV30 and TRBJ1-2, with a weak D call TRBD1 (6 bases). The CDR3 totals 14 residues. V was clipped by 2 bases and J by 7 bases, with 17 bases between them. CDR1 GTSNPN and CDR2 SVGIG come from the germline V gene (reference sequence). The CDR3 DNA reads TGTGCCTGGAGTCGGGGGCGCTCTGACCCTGGCTACACCTTC. Translating gives CAWSRGRSDPGYTF.

As to this clonotype: A much more abundant neighbour one base away suggests this may be a read error. This sequence joins TRBV20-1 and TRBJ1-2; no clear D. This CDR3 comprises 17 residues. V was trimmed by 5 bases and J by 4 bases, leaving 26 bases between them. The germline V gene encodes CDR1 DFQATT and CDR2 SNEGSKA (reference sequence). Here the CDR3 DNA reads TGCAGTGCTCCATCAGAGATAGGGAGGAAGTTAAGCTATGGCTACACCTTC. This translates into CSAPSEIGRKLSYGYTF.

The chain employs TRBV6-5 and TRBJ1-1; D unclear. Between the trimmed V and J ends, which lost 3 bases and 1 base, there was a span of 9 bases. Germline CDR1 is MNHEY and CDR2 is SVGAGI. This CDR3 region has 14 residues. The CDR3, as DNA: TGTGCCAGCAGTTATGGCCCGGCGAACACTGAAGCTTTCTTT. Its translation: CASSYGPANTEAFF.

At least ten counts were recorded for this clonotype. V and J are TRBV9 and TRBJ1-4, with D unclear. The CDR3 covers 15 residues. Per germline, CDR1 SGDLS and CDR2 YYNGEE. V was trimmed by 2 bases and J by 4 bases, leaving 12 bases between them. DNA for the CDR3: TGTGCCAGCAGCGTGACGGGAGGAATTAATGAAAAACTGTTTTTT. Translated, it gives CASSVTGGINEKLFF. The full variable domain, rest sourced from reference TRBV9 and TRBJ1-4, is DSGVTQTPKHLITATGQRVTLRCSPRSGDLSVYWYQQSLDQGLQFLIQYYNGEERAKGNILERFSAQQFPDLHSELNLSSLELGDSALYFCASSVTGGINEKLFFGSGTQLSVL.

The chain couples TRBV6-2 or TRBV6-3 to TRBJ2-5; D might be TRBD1 or TRBD2, each matching 5 bases. This CDR3 is built from 12 residues. Germline CDR1 and CDR2: MNHEY and SVGEGT. V was clipped by 5 bases and J by 5 bases, with 9 bases between them. CDR3 bases: TGTGCCAGCAGTACGGGACGGGAGACCCAGTACTTC. Translating gives CASSTGRETQYF.

This chain joins TRBV6-1 and TRBJ1-3; 10 bases match TRBD1. In germline, CDR1 is MNHNS, CDR2 SASEGT. The trim removed 4 bases at V and 5 bases at J, leaving 11 bases unmatched. The CDR3 length is 17 residues. CDR3 amino acids: CASSAQGTGVTRNTIYF. DNA for the CDR3: TGTGCCAGCAGTGCCCAAGGGACAGGGGTTACTAGAAACACCATATATTTT.

V and J are TRBV7-9 and TRBJ1-2, with a tentative D call TRBD1 (5 bases). CDR3 length: 14 amino acids. The V gene lost 3 bases and the J gene lost 4 bases, with 12 bases spanning the gap. Looked up from germline, CDR1 is SEHNR and CDR2 is FQNEAQ (reference sequence). CDR3 sequence (DNA): TGTGCCAGCAGCTTGGGGGGGATTAGCTATGGCTACACCTTC. Translation gives CASSLGGISYGYTF.

A remark on this clonotype: A much larger clonotype is one base distant, so this may be a read error. The V gene is TRBV19, the J gene TRBJ1-3; D ambiguous. The CDR3 sequence is 13 residues long. Looked up from germline, CDR1 is LNHDA and CDR2 is SQIVND (reference sequence). The ends were cut back, 3 bases at V and 9 bases at J, with 12 bases in the middle. Written as DNA, the CDR3 is TGTGCCAGTAGTATTCGCGGTCGAGGCACCATATATTTT. Translating it yields CASSIRGRGTIYF.

A remark on this clonotype: A read error may be the cause here, since a much bigger clone is one base away. The chain joins TRBV7-8 to TRBJ2-7, with TRBD2 identical over 10 bases. The CDR3 contains 14 residues. Germline CDR1 and CDR2: SGHVS and FQNEAQ. CDR3 residues: CASSFGSSGGERYF. In nucleotides, the CDR3 is TGTGCCAGCAGCTTTGGATCTAGCGGGGGCGAGCGGTACTTC.

The chain carries TRBV10-2 and TRBJ2-7, with 9 positions matching TRBD1. The CDR3 consists of 13 residues. Looked up from germline, CDR1 is WSHSY and CDR2 is SAAADI. The ends lost 7 bases at V and 0 bases at J; junction bases unmatched: 1. In nucleotides, the CDR3 is TGCGCCAGCATGGGACAGGGCTCCTACGAGCAGTACTTC. This codes for CASMGQGSYEQYF.

The V and J genes are TRBV5-1 and TRBJ1-2; D possibly corresponds to TRBD1 (5 bases). The germline V gene encodes CDR1 SGHRS and CDR2 YFSETQ. Between the trimmed V and J ends, which lost 4 bases and 10 bases, there was a span of 17 bases. This CDR3 spans 13 amino acids. For the CDR3, the DNA is TGCGCCAGCAGCCGACTAGACACGACAGCCTACACCTTC. It is translated as CASSRLDTTAYTF. Supplemented by reference TRBV5-1 and TRBJ1-2, the full variable domain reads KAGVTQTPRYLIKTRGQQVTLSCSPISGHRSVSWYQQTPGQGLQFLFEYFSETQRNKGNFPGRFSGRQFSNSRSEMNVSTLELGDSALYLCASSRLDTTAYTFGSGTRLTVV.

This clonotype has a count of ten or more. The chain has TRBV19 and TRBJ2-7; D remains ambiguous. V was pared by 3 bases and J by 2 bases, with 8 bases between. CDR3 length: 13 residues. Germline CDR1 reads LNHDA; CDR2 reads SQIVND (reference sequence). Here the CDR3 reads CASSIRATYEQYF. Written as DNA, the CDR3 is TGTGCCAGTAGTATTCGGGCTACCTACGAGCAGTACTTC.

This clonotype was seen a handful of times. In DNA form, the CDR3 reads TGTGCCAGCAGTTTCCCAGCTAACTATGGCTACACCTTC. Its translation is CASSFPANYGYTF. The genes are TRBV12-3 or TRBV12-4 and TRBJ1-2; the D is unclear. The CDR3 extends over 13 amino acids. V was trimmed by 3 bases and J by 0 bases, leaving 5 bases between them.

There are a few counts of this clonotype. The chain has TRBV11-3 and TRBJ1-1; 7 positions match TRBD1. The J segment lost 5 bases and the V segment lost 3 bases, leaving 0 bases of the junction unmatched. The germline gives CDR1 SGHNT, CDR2 YENEEA. This CDR3 comprises 12 residues. The CDR3 loop is CASSLTGTEAFF. CDR3 nucleotides: TGTGCCAGCAGCTTGACAGGGACTGAAGCTTTCTTT.

This chain connects TRBV12-3 or TRBV12-4 to TRBJ2-3; TRBD2 agrees at 7 bases. With 4 bases clipped from V and 4 bases from J, the junction kept 8 bases outside the gene matches. CDR3 size: 15 residues. The CDR3 loop is CASSSRTSQPDTQYF. The CDR3, as DNA: TGTGCCAGCAGTTCCCGGACTAGTCAACCAGATACGCAGTATTTT.